The 15 T cell receptor beta chains presented below share a single source sample, sequenced in a study of cytomegalovirus exposure and HLA in healthy donors. The data were produced by immunoSEQ multiplex PCR, yet TCRdb's version contains in-frame clones alone and is incomplete. This sample carries roughly 110,000 clones, about 85% of them seen once, and the ten largest clones take about 1.8%. Sequencing used PBMCs. These receptors originate from a woman aged 18-29 years in good health and CMV-seropositive.

The chain couples TRBV27 to TRBJ1-6; possibly TRBD1 for D (5 bases). Trimming shortened V by 7 bases and J by 13 bases, and 32 bases separated the two germline ends. The CDR3 runs to 18 residues. The germline V gene encodes CDR1 MNHEY and CDR2 SMNVEV (reference sequence). The CDR3 nucleotides are TGTGCCAGCACCACACCCGGGACCGCACTGGGGAGCGGGTTGCCCCTCCACTTT. Residues: CASTTPGTALGSGLPLHF.

The rearrangement links TRBV7-9 to TRBJ2-5; TRBD2 aligns across 13 bases. From germline, CDR1 is SEHNR and CDR2 FQNEAQ (reference sequence). This CDR3 has 14 residues. V lost 11 bases and J lost 5; bases outside the gene matches: 8. The CDR3 region is CAGTSGGAMETQYF. CDR3 in DNA: TGTGCCGGAACTAGCGGGGGGGCTATGGAGACCCAGTACTTC.

The chain uses TRBV28 and TRBJ2-3; 8 bases fit TRBD1. Germline V gene sequence: CDR1 MDHEN, CDR2 SYDVKM. The CDR3 length is 15 residues. The J segment lost 2 bases and the V segment lost 4 bases, leaving 5 bases of the junction unmatched. CDR3 bases: TGTGCCAGCAGTTGGCAGGGGGCCATCACAGATACGCAGTATTTT. Translated, it gives CASSWQGAITDTQYF.

The chain carries TRBV19 and TRBJ2-1, with 7 bases lining up with TRBD1. Germline assignment: CDR1 LNHDA and CDR2 SQIVND (reference sequence). V gave up 7 bases and J gave up 9 bases; unmatched junction bases: 6. The CDR3 is 12 residues long. As DNA, the CDR3 is TGTGCCAGTAATTTACAGGGGTCTGAGCAGTTCTTC. Its protein is CASNLQGSEQFF. The variable domain in full, with the rest retrieved from reference TRBV19 and TRBJ2-1, is DGGITQSPKYLFRKEGQNVTLSCEQNLNHDAMYWYRQDPGQGLRLIYYSQIVNDFQKGDIAEGYSVSREKKESFPLTVTSAQKNPTAFYLCASNLQGSEQFFGPGTRLTVL.

V is TRBV11-3 and J is TRBJ2-6, with TRBD1 matching 8 bases. V shed 5 bases, J shed 2 bases, and the junction held 8 bases outside the gene matches. In germline, CDR1 is SGHNT, CDR2 YENEEA. The CDR3 spans 17 residues. The CDR3 is CASSTGQGETGANVLTF. The CDR3 DNA reads as TGTGCCAGCAGCACCGGACAGGGCGAAACTGGGGCCAACGTCCTGACTTTC.

This clone appeared a few times. The chain joins TRBV28 to TRBJ1-4; 9 bases are shared with TRBD1. The J segment lost 5 bases and the V segment lost 6 bases, leaving 1 base of the junction unmatched. CDR3 length: 13 amino acids. Germline CDR1 MDHEN, CDR2 SYDVKM. CDR3 in amino acids: CASRGTGNEKLFF. DNA of the CDR3: TGTGCCAGCAGGGGGACAGGGAATGAAAAACTGTTTTTT.

J is TRBJ1-3 and V is TRBV2; D remains unclear. V was cut by 2 bases and J by 0 bases, with 5 bases left in between. The CDR3 extends over 14 amino acids. CDR1 SNHLY and CDR2 FYNNEI come from the germline V gene. The CDR3 loop reads CASSEYISGNTIYF. For the CDR3, the DNA is TGTGCCAGCAGTGAATATATCTCTGGAAACACCATATATTTT.

The rearrangement links TRBV29-1 to TRBJ1-1; maybe TRBD1 (6 bases). This CDR3 comprises 12 residues. Germline assignment: CDR1 SQVTM and CDR2 ANQGSEA. CDR3 sequence reads: CSGGHSNTEAFF. The DNA of the CDR3 is TGCAGTGGGGGACACTCGAACACTGAAGCTTTCTTT.

The chain uses TRBV5-4 and TRBJ1-2; 10 bases line up with TRBD1. CDR1 is SGHNT, CDR2 YYREEE, per germline (reference sequence). The ends lost 6 bases at V and 8 bases at J; junction bases unmatched: 10. CDR3 size: 14 residues. Written as DNA, the CDR3 is TGTGCCAGCACCCTAAGGGGGACAGGGGAAGGCTACACCTTC. Its translation: CASTLRGTGEGYTF.

The J gene is TRBJ2-5, the V gene TRBV5-1, with a tentative D call TRBD1 (6 bases). Germline V gene data show CDR1 as SGHRS and CDR2 as YFSETQ. This CDR3 spans 15 amino acids. V was cut by 2 bases and J by 1 base, with 12 bases left in between. The CDR3 spells CASSLTGSLQETQYF. CDR3 coding DNA: TGCGCCAGCAGCTTAACAGGGTCCCTCCAAGAGACCCAGTACTTC.

This sequence joins TRBV11-2 and TRBJ2-5; possible D gene TRBD2, 6 bases. This CDR3 contains 14 residues. Germline lookup yields CDR1 SGHAT and CDR2 FQNNGV. Trimming removed 5 bases from V and 2 bases from J, with 12 bases in between. The CDR3 loop is CASSVYGTQETQYF. CDR3 DNA sequence: TGTGCCAGCAGCGTTTACGGGACTCAAGAGACCCAGTACTTC.

CDR3 loop: CASAHAEAFF. CDR3 bases: TGTGCCAGCGCGCACGCTGAAGCTTTCTTT. The rearrangement uses TRBV6-1 and TRBJ1-1; the D is unclear. Trimming took 8 bases from V and 6 from J, leaving 7 bases between them. The CDR3 loop spans 10 amino acids. CDR1 and CDR2 from the germline V gene are MNHNS and SASEGT.

The chain recombines TRBV2 with TRBJ2-1, with D uncertain. CDR3 length: 11 residues. V was trimmed by 2 bases and J by 13 bases, leaving 9 bases between them. The V gene's germline CDR1 is SNHLY and CDR2 FYNNEI. The DNA of the CDR3 is TGTGCCAGCAGTGAATGGTCCAGACAGTTCTTC. Its translation is CASSEWSRQFF.

The rearrangement uses TRBV18 and TRBJ1-3; D gene uncertain. CDR3 length: 16 residues. In germline, CDR1 is KGHSH, CDR2 LQKENI. V was pared by 1 base and J by 2 bases, with 12 bases between. The CDR3 is CASSPLRERTGNTIYF. The CDR3 nucleotides read TGTGCCAGCTCACCACTCCGGGAGCGAACTGGAAACACCATATATTTT.

This chain uses TRBV7-8 with TRBJ2-7; D is ambiguous. The CDR3 has 13 residues. Germline V gives CDR1 SGHVS, CDR2 FQNEAQ. Deletions cut 1 base from V and 4 bases from J, with 8 bases between. CDR3: CASSLEFLYEQYF. The CDR3 DNA reads as TGTGCCAGCAGCTTAGAGTTCCTATACGAGCAGTACTTC.